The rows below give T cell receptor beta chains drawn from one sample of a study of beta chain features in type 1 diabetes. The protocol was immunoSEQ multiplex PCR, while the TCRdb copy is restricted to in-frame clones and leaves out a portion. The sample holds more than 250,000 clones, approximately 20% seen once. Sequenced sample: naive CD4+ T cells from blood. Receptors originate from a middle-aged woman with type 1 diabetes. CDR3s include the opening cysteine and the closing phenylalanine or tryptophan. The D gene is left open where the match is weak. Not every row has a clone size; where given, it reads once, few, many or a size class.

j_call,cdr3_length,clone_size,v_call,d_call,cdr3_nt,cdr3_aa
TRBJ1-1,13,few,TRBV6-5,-,TGTGCCAGCAGGGCCTTTGGGAGCACTGAAGCTTTCTTT,CASRAFGSTEAFF
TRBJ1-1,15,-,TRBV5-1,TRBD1,TGCGCCAGCAGCACGACAGGGCGGGGTGACACTGAAGCTTTCTTT,CASSTTGRGDTEAFF
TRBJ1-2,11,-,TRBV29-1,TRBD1,TGCAGCGTCCGGGACAGCTATGGCTACACCTTC,CSVRDSYGYTF
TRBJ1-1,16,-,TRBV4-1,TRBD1,TGCGCCAGCAGCCGGGCAGGACAGGGGATAAACACTGAAGCTTTCTTT,CASSRAGQGINTEAFF
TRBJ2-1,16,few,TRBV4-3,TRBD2,TGCGCCAGCAGCCGCCTATCTAGCGGAGTCAGGGATGAGCAGTTCTTC,CASSRLSSGVRDEQFF
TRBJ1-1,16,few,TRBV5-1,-,TGCGCCAGCAGCTCAGGCCAGGCCGATCCCCCCACTGAAGCTTTCTTT,CASSSGQADPPTEAFF
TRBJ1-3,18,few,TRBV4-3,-,TGCGCCAGCAGCCAAGATTTTGCGAGGGCAGACTCTGGAAACACCATATATTTT,CASSQDFARADSGNTIYF
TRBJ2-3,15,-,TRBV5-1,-,TGCGCCAGCAGCCGGCTGTGGGGAGGACAAGATACGCAGTATTTT,CASSRLWGGQDTQYF
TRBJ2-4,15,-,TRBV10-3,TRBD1,TGTGCCATCAGTGAGTCGGGGGACAGCTCAAACATTCAGTACTTC,CAISESGDSSNIQYF
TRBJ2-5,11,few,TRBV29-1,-,TGCAGCGTATTCCCTCAAGAGACCCAGTACTTC,CSVFPQETQYF
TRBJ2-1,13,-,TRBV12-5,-,TGTGCTAGTGGTTTAACTCCTAGCAATGAGCAGTTCTTC,CASGLTPSNEQFF
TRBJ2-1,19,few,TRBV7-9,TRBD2,TGTGCCAGCAGCCTGTCGGGACCCCAGCTGGCGGGAGGGTTCAGTGAGCAGTTCTTC,CASSLSGPQLAGGFSEQFF
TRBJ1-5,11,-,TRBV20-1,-,TGCAGTGCTAAGAGGGTTGGCCCCCAGCATTTT,CSAKRVGPQHF